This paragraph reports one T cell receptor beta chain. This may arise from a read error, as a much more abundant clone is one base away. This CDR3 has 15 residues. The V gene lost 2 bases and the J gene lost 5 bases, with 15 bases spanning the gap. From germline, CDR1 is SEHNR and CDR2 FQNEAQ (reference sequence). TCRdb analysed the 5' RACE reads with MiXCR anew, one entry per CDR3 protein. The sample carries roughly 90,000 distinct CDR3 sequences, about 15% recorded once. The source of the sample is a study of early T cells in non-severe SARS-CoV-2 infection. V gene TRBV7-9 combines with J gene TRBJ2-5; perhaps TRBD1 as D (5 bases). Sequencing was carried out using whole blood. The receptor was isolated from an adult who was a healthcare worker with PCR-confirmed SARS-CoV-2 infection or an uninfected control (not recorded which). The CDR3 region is CASSLPTLWGETQYF. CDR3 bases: TGTGCCAGCAGCTTACCCACCCTGTGGGGCGAGACCCAGTACTTC. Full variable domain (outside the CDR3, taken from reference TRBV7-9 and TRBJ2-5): DTGVSQNPRHKITKRGQNVTFRCDPISEHNRLYWYRQTLGQGPEFLTYFQNEAQLEKSRLLSDRFSAERPKGSFSTLEIQRTEQGDSAMYLCASSLPTLWGETQYFGPGTRLLVL.